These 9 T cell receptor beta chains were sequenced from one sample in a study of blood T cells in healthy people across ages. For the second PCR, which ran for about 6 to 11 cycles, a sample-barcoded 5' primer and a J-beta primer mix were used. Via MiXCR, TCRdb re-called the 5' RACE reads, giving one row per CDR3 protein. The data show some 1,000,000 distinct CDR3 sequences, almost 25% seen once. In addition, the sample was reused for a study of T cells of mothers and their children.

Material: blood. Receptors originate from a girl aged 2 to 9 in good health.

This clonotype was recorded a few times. CDR3 residues: CASSQGISGVETQYF. The CDR3 DNA reads TGCGCCAGCAGCCAAGGGATTAGCGGGGTGGAGACCCAGTACTTC. The chain is built from TRBV4-3 and TRBJ2-5, with TRBD2 matching over 8 bases. The CDR3 contains 15 residues. V was clipped by 1 base and J by 5 bases; unmatched bases: 6. Germline V lookup: CDR1 LGHNA, CDR2 YSLEER.

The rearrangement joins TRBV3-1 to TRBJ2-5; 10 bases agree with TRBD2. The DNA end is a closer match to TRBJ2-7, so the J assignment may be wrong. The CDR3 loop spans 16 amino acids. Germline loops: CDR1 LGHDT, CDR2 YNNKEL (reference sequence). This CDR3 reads CASSHTSGVTPNEQYF. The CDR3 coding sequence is TGTGCCAGCAGCCATACTAGCGGGGTAACCCCCAACGAGCAGTACTTC.

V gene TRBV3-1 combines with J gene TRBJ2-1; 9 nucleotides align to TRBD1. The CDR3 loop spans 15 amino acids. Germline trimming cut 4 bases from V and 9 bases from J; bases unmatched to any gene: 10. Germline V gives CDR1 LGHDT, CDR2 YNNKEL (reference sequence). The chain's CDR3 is CASSPGQGMIGEQFF. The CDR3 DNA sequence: TGTGCCAGCAGCCCGGGACAGGGAATGATCGGTGAGCAGTTCTTC.

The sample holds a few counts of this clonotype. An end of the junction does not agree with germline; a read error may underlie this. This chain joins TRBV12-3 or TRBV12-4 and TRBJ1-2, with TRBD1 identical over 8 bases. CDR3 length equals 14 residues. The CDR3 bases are TGTGCCAGCAGTTTTCGGACAGGGAGTAACGGCTGCACCTTC. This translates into CASSFRTGSNGCTF.

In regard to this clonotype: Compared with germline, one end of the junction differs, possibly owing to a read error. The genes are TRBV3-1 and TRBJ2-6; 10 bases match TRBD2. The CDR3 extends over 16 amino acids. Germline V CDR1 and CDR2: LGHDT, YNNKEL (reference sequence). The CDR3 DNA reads TGCGCCAGCAGCCAGGGACTAGCGACTGGGGCCAACGTCCTGACTTTC. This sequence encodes CASSQGLATGANVLTF.

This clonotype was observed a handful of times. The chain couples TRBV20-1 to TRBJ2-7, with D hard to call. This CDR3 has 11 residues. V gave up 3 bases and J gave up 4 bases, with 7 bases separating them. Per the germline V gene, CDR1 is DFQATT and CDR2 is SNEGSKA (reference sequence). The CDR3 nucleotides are TGCAGTGCTAGCTGGGGTTACGAGCAGTACTTC. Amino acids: CSASWGYEQYF.

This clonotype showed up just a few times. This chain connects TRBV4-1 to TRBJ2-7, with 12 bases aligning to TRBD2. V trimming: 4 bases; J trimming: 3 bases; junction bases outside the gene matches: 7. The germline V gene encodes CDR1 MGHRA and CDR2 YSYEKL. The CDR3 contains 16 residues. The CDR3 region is CASSPRLAGGDYEQYF. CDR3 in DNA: TGCGCCAGCAGCCCACGCCTAGCGGGAGGGGACTACGAGCAGTACTTC.

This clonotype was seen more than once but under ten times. The CDR3 loop is CSARKRLNEKLFF. The CDR3 DNA reads TGCAGTGCTAGAAAAAGGCTTAATGAAAAACTGTTTTTT. V gene TRBV20-1 combines with J gene TRBJ1-4; no definite D call. Germline lookup yields CDR1 DFQATT and CDR2 SNEGSKA (reference sequence). CDR3 size: 13 residues. V was clipped by 2 bases and J by 4 bases, with 8 bases between them.

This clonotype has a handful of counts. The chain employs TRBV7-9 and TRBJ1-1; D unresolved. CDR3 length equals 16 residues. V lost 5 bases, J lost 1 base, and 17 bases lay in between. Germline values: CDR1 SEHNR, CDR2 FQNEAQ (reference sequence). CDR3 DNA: TGTGCCAGCAGCATACTCCCGAGGGTCTCGAACACTGAAGCTTTCTTT. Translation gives CASSILPRVSNTEAFF.